This TCR beta chain stems from a study of cytomegalovirus exposure and HLA in healthy donors. Study-level information: An early data release held around 80 million unique TCRs from HLA-typed donors.

PCR was performed using 60 Vbeta and 13 Jbeta primers. Produced via immunoSEQ multiplex PCR; TCRdb's table is partial and in-frame only. Its listing shows 180,000 or so clones. Germline lookup yields CDR1 MNHEY and CDR2 SVGAGI. V was pared by 0 bases and J by 4 bases, with 13 bases between. CDR3 size: 15 residues. Study-level findings and limits: The Asian-associated ancestry cluster reportedly had fewer N-insertions than the approximately 690-donor mean in a later analysis.

Worth noting for this clone: Its antigen is not known.

The chain combines TRBV6-5 with TRBJ2-7, with D perhaps matching TRBD2 (7 bases). Material: PBMCs. The sequence derives from a boy between 10 and 17 years old in good health and CMV-seronegative. CDR3 region: CASSYSGGAEYEQYF. Written as DNA, the CDR3 is TGTGCCAGCAGTTACTCGGGGGGGGCCGAATACGAGCAGTACTTC.